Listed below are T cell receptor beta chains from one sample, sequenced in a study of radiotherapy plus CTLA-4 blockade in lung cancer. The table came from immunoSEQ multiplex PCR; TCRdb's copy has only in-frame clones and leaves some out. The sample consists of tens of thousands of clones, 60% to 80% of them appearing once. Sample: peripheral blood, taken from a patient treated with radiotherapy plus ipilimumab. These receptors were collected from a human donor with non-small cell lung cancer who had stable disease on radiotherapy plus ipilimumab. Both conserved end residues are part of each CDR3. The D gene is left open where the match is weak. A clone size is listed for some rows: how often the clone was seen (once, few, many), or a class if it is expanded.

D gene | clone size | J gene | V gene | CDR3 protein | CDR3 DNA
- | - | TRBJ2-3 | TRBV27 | CASSRGRELSDTQYF | TGTGCCAGCAGCAGGGGCAGGGAATTATCAGATACGCAGTATTTT
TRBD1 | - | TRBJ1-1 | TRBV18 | CASSPTGVNTEAFF | TGTGCCAGCTCCCCGACAGGGGTGAACACTGAAGCTTTCTTT
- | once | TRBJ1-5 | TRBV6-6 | CATRDLREGQPQHF | TGTGCCACCCGGGACTTACGTGAGGGTCAGCCCCAGCATTTT
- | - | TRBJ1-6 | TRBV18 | CASSPIREEPLHF | TGTGCCAGCTCACCAATTCGGGAAGAGCCCCTCCACTTT
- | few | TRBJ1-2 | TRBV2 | CASSAGKNYGYTF | TGTGCCAGCAGTGCGGGGAAAAACTATGGCTACACCTTC
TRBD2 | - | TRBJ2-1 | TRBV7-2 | CASSRSGGVGNEQFF | TGTGCCAGCAGCCGTAGCGGGGGAGTAGGAAATGAGCAGTTCTTC
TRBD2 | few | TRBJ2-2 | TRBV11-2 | CASSPWAGGPVGELFF | TGTGCCAGCAGCCCCTGGGCGGGGGGGCCGGTCGGGGAGCTGTTTTTT
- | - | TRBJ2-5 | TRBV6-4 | CASSDSISGRNQETQYF | TGTGCCAGCAGTGACTCCATAAGCGGGCGGAATCAAGAGACCCAGTACTTC
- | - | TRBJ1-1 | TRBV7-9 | CASSLAPNKGPEAFF | TGTGCCAGCAGCTTAGCCCCTAATAAGGGGCCTGAAGCTTTCTTT
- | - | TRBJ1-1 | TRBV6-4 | CASSDLRGNTEAFF | TGTGCCAGCAGTGACCTAAGGGGGAACACTGAAGCTTTCTTT
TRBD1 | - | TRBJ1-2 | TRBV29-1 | CSAMTGNTYGYTF | TGCAGCGCAATGACAGGGAATACCTATGGCTACACCTTC
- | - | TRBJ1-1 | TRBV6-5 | CASSYGGMRGAFF | TGTGCCAGCAGTTACGGCGGGATGCGCGGAGCTTTCTTT
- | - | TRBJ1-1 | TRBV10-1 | CASSRQEDTEAFF | TGCGCCAGCAGTCGCCAGGAGGACACTGAAGCTTTCTTT
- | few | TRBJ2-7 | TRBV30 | CAWSVRGPYEQYF | TGTGCCTGGAGTGTACGGGGTCCGTACGAGCAGTACTTC
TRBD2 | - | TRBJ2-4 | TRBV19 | CASSISGLAGGGKNIQYF | TGTGCCAGTAGTATTTCTGGACTAGCGGGGGGAGGCAAAAACATTCAGTACTTC
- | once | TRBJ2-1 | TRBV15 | CATSRDKAGVAYNEQFF | TGTGCCACCAGCAGAGATAAAGCAGGGGTAGCCTACAATGAGCAGTTCTTC
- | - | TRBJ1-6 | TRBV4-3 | CASSQWPGHDNSPLHF | TGCGCCAGCAGCCAATGGCCGGGACACGATAATTCACCCCTCCACTTT
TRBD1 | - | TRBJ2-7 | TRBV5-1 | CASRQGAEQYF | TGCGCCAGCCGACAGGGCGCCGAGCAGTACTTC
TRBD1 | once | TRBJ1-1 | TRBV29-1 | CSVEDLTLTGGETEAFF | TGCAGCGTTGAAGATCTCACTTTGACAGGGGGTGAGACTGAAGCTTTCTTT
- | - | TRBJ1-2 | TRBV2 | CASSEGGPRSGYTF | TGTGCCAGCAGTGAAGGTGGTCCTAGAAGTGGCTACACCTTC
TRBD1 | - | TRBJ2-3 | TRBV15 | CATSTRQGGTDTQYF | TGTGCCACCAGCACAAGACAGGGGGGCACAGATACGCAGTATTTT
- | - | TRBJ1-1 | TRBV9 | CASSPPIREAFF | TGTGCCAGCAGCCCCCCAATCCGTGAGGCTTTCTTT
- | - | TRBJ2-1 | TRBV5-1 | CASSLAFGGSYNEQFF | TGCGCCAGCAGCTTGGCCTTCGGAGGCTCCTACAATGAGCAGTTCTTC
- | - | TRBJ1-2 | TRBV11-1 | CASRGRSGYTF | TGTGCCAGCAGGGGTAGGAGTGGCTACACCTTC
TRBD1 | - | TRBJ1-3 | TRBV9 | CASSVADRGSGNTIYF | TGTGCCAGCAGCGTCGCAGACAGGGGATCTGGAAACACCATATATTTT
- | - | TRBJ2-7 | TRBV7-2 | CASSYRTVYEQYF | TGTGCCAGCAGCTATAGGACAGTTTACGAGCAGTACTTC
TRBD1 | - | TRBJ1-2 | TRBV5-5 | CASSPWTGRSSGYTF | TGTGCCAGCAGCCCATGGACAGGGCGGTCGAGTGGCTACACCTTC
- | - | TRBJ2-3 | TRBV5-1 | CASSLSQGLLTDTQYF | TGCGCCAGCAGCTTGAGTCAGGGCTTACTCACAGATACGCAGTATTTT
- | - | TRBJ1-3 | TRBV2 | CASRGDSGNTIYF | TGTGCCAGCAGGGGAGACTCTGGAAACACCATATATTTT
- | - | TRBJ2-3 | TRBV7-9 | CASSFLGGDTQYF | TGTGCCAGCAGCTTCCTAGGCGGAGATACGCAGTATTTT
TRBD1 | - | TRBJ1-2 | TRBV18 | CASSQDRGYGYTF | TGTGCCAGCTCACAGGACAGGGGCTATGGCTACACCTTC
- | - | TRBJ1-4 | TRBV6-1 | CAIGGLGGNEKLFF | TGTGCCATCGGGGGTCTCGGTGGTAATGAAAAACTGTTTTTT
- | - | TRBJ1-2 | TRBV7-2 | CASSLVGASPNYGYTF | TGTGCCAGCAGCTTAGTAGGGGCTTCGCCTAACTATGGCTACACCTTC
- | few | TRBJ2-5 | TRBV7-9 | CASSSGSSGTQYF | TGTGCCAGCAGCTCCGGGTCATCGGGGACCCAGTACTTC
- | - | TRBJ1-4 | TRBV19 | CASGFGLTNEKLFF | TGTGCCAGTGGGTTTGGACTGACGAATGAAAAACTGTTTTTT
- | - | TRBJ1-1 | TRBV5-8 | CASSLGVRGSTEAFF | TGTGCCAGCAGCTTGGGGGTTCGGGGGAGCACTGAAGCTTTCTTT
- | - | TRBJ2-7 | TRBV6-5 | CASTRQAPYEQYF | TGTGCCAGCACCAGGCAGGCCCCCTACGAGCAGTACTTC
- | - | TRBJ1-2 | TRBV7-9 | CASSAQGGGYYGYTF | TGTGCCAGCAGCGCACAGGGAGGGGGGTACTATGGCTACACCTTC
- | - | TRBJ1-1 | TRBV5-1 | CASSVVGTEAFF | TGCGCCAGCAGCGTAGTCGGCACTGAAGCTTTCTTT
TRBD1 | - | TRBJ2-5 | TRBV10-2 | CASRHPGQGPETQYF | TGCGCCAGCAGGCACCCGGGACAGGGGCCGGAGACCCAGTACTTC
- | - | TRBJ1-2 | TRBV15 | CATSREMGGGGGRGYTF | TGTGCCACCAGCAGAGAGATGGGGGGAGGGGGTGGTCGAGGCTACACCTTC
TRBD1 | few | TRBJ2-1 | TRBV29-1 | CSGRGQGHNEQFF | TGCAGCGGCCGAGGACAGGGCCATAATGAGCAGTTCTTC
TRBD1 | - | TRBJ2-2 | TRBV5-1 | CASTTGNTGELFF | TGCGCCAGCACGACAGGGAATACCGGGGAGCTGTTTTTT
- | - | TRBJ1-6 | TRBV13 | CASSSGTYNSPLHF | TGTGCCAGCAGCTCCGGGACCTATAATTCACCCCTCCACTTT
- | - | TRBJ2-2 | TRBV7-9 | CASRLGEAGGELFF | TGTGCCAGCAGGTTAGGGGAGGCCGGCGGGGAGCTGTTTTTT
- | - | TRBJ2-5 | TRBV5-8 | CASSLATTRETQYF | TGTGCCAGCAGCTTGGCGACCACGCGGGAGACCCAGTACTTC
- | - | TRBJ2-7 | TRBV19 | CASTQGPGGGPYEQYF | TGTGCCAGTACCCAAGGGCCGGGCGGGGGCCCCTACGAGCAGTACTTC
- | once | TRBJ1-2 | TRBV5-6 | CASSWGGHSLGYTF | TGTGCCAGCAGCTGGGGGGGGCACTCCCTGGGCTACACCTTC